This T cell receptor beta chain is from a study of tumor-infiltrating lymphocytes in primary liver carcinoma. Overall study: Male and female patients aged 30 to 69 years made up the cohort.

The CDR3 consists of 17 residues. Germline values: CDR1 WNHNN, CDR2 SYGVQD (reference sequence). V was clipped by 5 bases and J by 6 bases; unmatched bases: 12. Unsorted whole blood served as the source of blood RNA, and germline DNA was extracted as well. It was before surgery that approximately 4.3 milliliters of peripheral blood were collected. TCR beta cDNA came from 400 to 500 ng total RNA, primed with a constant-region primer. Generation of the TCR beta libraries relied on three nested multiplex PCR rounds using slightly modified ARM-PCR. TRBV1-TRBV30 forward primers paired with a C-beta reverse primer drove the first two PCR rounds, around 9 cycles each. TCRdb re-analysed the multiplex PCR reads in MiXCR, keeping a single row per CDR3 protein. Among over 250,000 distinct CDR3 sequences listed, around three fifths were seen once.

V and J are TRBV10-1 and TRBJ2-2, with TRBD1 matching 10 bases. Sequencing was performed on peripheral blood. The TCR sequence derives from a woman in her 30s with primary liver carcinoma and hepatitis B virus infection. CDR3 amino acids: CASSQRPRQGAPGELFF. The CDR3 DNA reads TGCGCCAGCAGTCAACGACCGAGACAGGGGGCTCCCGGGGAGCTGTTTTTT.